A single sample is the source of the 19 T cell receptor beta chains below, sequenced in a study of tumor and adjacent non-tumor tissue in lung cancer. A modified ARM-PCR protocol with three rounds of nested PCR amplified TCRbeta. From the multiplex PCR reads, TCRdb called clonotypes with MiXCR, one entry per CDR3 protein. The sample consists of more than 85,000 distinct CDR3 sequences, roughly 60% of them appearing once. RNA was extracted from bulk tissue without any cell sorting. The normal lung tissue was taken more than 3 cm from the tumor edge. Material: distant non-tumor lung tissue. These receptors all stem from a man between 25 and 39 years old with non-small cell lung cancer.

This clonotype showed up just a few times. With a much larger clone just one base away, this may be a read error. CDR3 sequence reads: CSVRQERGYEQYF. For the CDR3, the DNA is TGCAGCGTCCGTCAGGAGCGGGGATACGAGCAGTACTTC. V usage is TRBV29-1 and J usage is TRBJ2-7; 7 bases align to TRBD2. The germline CDR1 and CDR2 sequences are SQVTM and ANQGSEA. CDR3 length: 13 residues. V shed 6 bases and J 4 bases; nucleotides not matched to a gene: 9.

As for this clonotype: A read error may be the cause here, since a much bigger clone is one base away. The rearrangement joins TRBV10-3 to TRBJ1-1; D unclear. CDR3 length: 14 amino acids. From germline, CDR1 is ENHRY and CDR2 SYGVKD. CDR3 DNA: TGTGCCATCAGTCCCCAGACCGGGAACAATGAAGCTTTCTTT. It is translated as CAISPQTGNNEAFF.

With regard to this clonotype: An end of the junction differs from the germline gene, which may be a read error. The chain couples TRBV29-1 to TRBJ2-7; D may be TRBD1 (5 bases). Looked up from germline, CDR1 is SQVTM and CDR2 is ANQGSEA. The CDR3 totals 13 residues. The CDR3 region is CSAATVGSYEQNF. The CDR3 nucleotides read TGCAGCGCTGCGACAGTAGGCTCCTACGAGCAGAACTTC.

This clonotype came up a few times. A much larger clone differs from this one at a single base, so this may be a read error. V gene TRBV4-1 combines with J gene TRBJ2-1; maybe TRBD2 (6 bases). Germline-derived CDR1 and CDR2 are MGHRA and YSYEKL. The CDR3 consists of 13 residues. The CDR3, as DNA: TGCACCAGCAGCCAGTTGGACTACCGTGAGCAGTTCTTC. Translation gives CTSSQLDYREQFF.

This chain links TRBV20-1 with TRBJ2-3; the D is unclear. CDR3 size: 15 residues. CDR1 and CDR2 from the germline V gene are DFQATT and SNEGSKA (reference sequence). Trimming removed 7 bases from V and 5 bases from J, with 22 bases in between. CDR3 in amino acids: CSVPQVAGDRDTQYF. Here the CDR3 DNA reads TGCAGTGTTCCCCAGGTAGCAGGAGATAGAGATACGCAGTATTTT.

This clonotype was counted a few times. Relative to the germline gene, one junction end is altered; a read error may explain this. V is TRBV11-2 and J is TRBJ2-1; D assignment may be TRBD1 or TRBD2 (6 bases each). The CDR3 totals 15 residues. Germline CDR1 and CDR2: SGHAT and FQNNGV. The CDR3 DNA sequence: TGTGCCAGCAACAACCCTAAGGGGGGATCCGATGAACAGTTCTTC. Translation: CASNNPKGGSDEQFF.

This clonotype appeared many times. This chain uses TRBV11-2 with TRBJ2-5; D remains unclear. This CDR3 has 11 amino acids. V was clipped by 4 bases and J by 4 bases, with 4 bases between them. Germline assignment: CDR1 SGHAT and CDR2 FQNNGV. This CDR3 is CASSSGETQYF. CDR3 bases: TGTGCCAGCAGCTCGGGAGAGACCCAGTACTTC.

As regards this clonotype: Since a much larger clone is just one base distant, this may be a read error. This chain joins TRBV7-9 and TRBJ2-1, with D hard to call. This CDR3 has 13 amino acids. The V gene's germline CDR1 is SEHNR and CDR2 FQNEAQ (reference sequence). CDR3 amino acids: CVSSTNSYNEQFF. Here the CDR3 DNA reads TGTGTCAGTAGCACAAACTCCTACAATGAGCAGTTCTTC.

Worth noting for this clonotype: A much bigger clone sits one base away, suggesting this may be a read error. The gene calls are TRBV20-1 and TRBJ1-1; D possibly corresponds to TRBD1 (5 bases). CDR1 is DFQATT and CDR2 is SNEGSKA in the germline V gene (reference sequence). This CDR3 contains 13 residues. CDR3 in DNA: TGCAGTGCCCGCGGGTCCAGGAGGGGTGAAGCTTACTTT. As protein: CSARGSRRGEAYF.

A remark on this clonotype: Its ends do not fully match the called genes, so a read error is possible. J is TRBJ2-7 and V is TRBV29-1, with D possibly being TRBD1 or TRBD2 (5 bases each). Germline CDR1 SQVTM, CDR2 ANQGSEA. This CDR3 spans 12 amino acids. The DNA of the CDR3 is TGCAGCGTTGATGACGGGGTGGACAAGCAGTACTTT. This sequence encodes CSVDDGVDKQYF.

Note on this clonotype: One base away lies a much larger clone, so this may be a sequencing read error. The rearrangement links TRBV20-1 to TRBJ2-2; TRBD1 aligns across 7 bases. The CDR3 covers 14 residues. Looked up from germline, CDR1 is DFQATT and CDR2 is SNEGSKA (reference sequence). This CDR3 reads CSAWDSANIGELVF. DNA of the CDR3: TGCAGTGCTTGGGACAGCGCGAACATCGGGGAGCTGGTTTTT.

The sample holds a few counts of this clonotype. The rearrangement links TRBV11-1 to TRBJ1-6; D unclear. This CDR3 spans 16 amino acids. Germline V lookup: CDR1 SGHAT, CDR2 FQDESV (reference sequence). V lost 4 bases and J lost 1, with 11 bases in between. CDR3 region: CASSSDWESYNSPLHF. CDR3 DNA: TGTGCCAGCAGCTCCGACTGGGAGTCCTATAATTCACCCCTCCACTTT.

The rearrangement links TRBV20-1 to TRBJ2-2, with D perhaps TRBD2 (6 bases). This CDR3 region has 15 residues. Germline V gives CDR1 DFQATT, CDR2 SNEGSKA (reference sequence). Here the CDR3 reads CRARSWTNGTGELFF. DNA of the CDR3: TGCAGAGCCCGTAGCTGGACTAACGGGACCGGGGAGCTGTTTTTT.

As to this clonotype: One end of the junction varies from germline; a read error may be responsible. The chain recombines TRBV4-1 with TRBJ2-3; D unclear. Germline V CDR1 and CDR2: MGHRA, YSYEKL. The CDR3 is made up of 17 amino acids. The DNA of the CDR3 is TGCGCCAGCAACCAAGCAACCAAGTTGAGTAGGGCAGATACGCAGTATTTT. Protein sequence: CASNQATKLSRADTQYF.

To note about this clonotype: Its ends do not fully match the called genes, so a read error is possible. CDR3 residues: CASRIGGHNNQSQHF. CDR3 coding DNA: TGTGCCAGCAGAATAGGGGGACACAACAATCAGTCCCAGCATTTT. The V and J genes are TRBV6-5 and TRBJ1-5, with a weak D call TRBD1 (6 bases). Per germline, CDR1 MNHEY and CDR2 SVGAGI. The CDR3 extends over 15 amino acids.

This clonotype was counted many times. The rearrangement joins TRBV20-1 to TRBJ2-1, with 8 nucleotides matching TRBD2. CDR1 is DFQATT, CDR2 SNEGSKA, per germline (reference sequence). The CDR3 extends over 12 amino acids. For the CDR3, the DNA is TGCAGCCTTAGCGGGAACGACAATGAGCAGTTCTTC. It is translated as CSLSGNDNEQFF.

This clonotype appeared once. The V gene is TRBV11-2, the J gene TRBJ2-3; D call uncertain. CDR1 and CDR2 (germline): SGHAT, FQNNGV. The CDR3 loop spans 13 amino acids. The CDR3 here is CDNSLVRGDTQYF. The CDR3 DNA follows: TGTGACAACAGCTTAGTACGTGGAGATACGCAGTATTTT. The whole variable domain, remainder taken from reference TRBV11-2 and TRBJ2-3, is EAGVAQSPRYKIIEKRQSVAFWCNPISGHATLYWYQQILGQGPKLLIQFQNNGVVDDSQLPKDRFSAERLKGVDSTLKIQPAKLEDSAVYLCDNSLVRGDTQYFGPGTRLTVL.

This clonotype was seen a single time. One junction end does not reproduce the germline sequence, and a read error may be involved. The chain is built from TRBV11-3 and TRBJ2-5; a possible D gene is TRBD2 (5 bases). Looked up from germline, CDR1 is SGHNT and CDR2 is YENEEA. This CDR3 contains 15 residues. The CDR3 is CASGLEAVAQETQYF. In DNA, the CDR3 is TGTGCCAGCGGCTTAGAAGCGGTAGCGCAAGAGACCCAGTACTTC.

This clonotype was detected only a few times. With a much larger clone just one base away, this may be a read error. The chain carries TRBV12-5 and TRBJ2-1; D possibly matches TRBD1 or TRBD2 (6 bases each). This CDR3 has 12 amino acids. The V end lost 10 bases, the J end lost 5 bases, and 12 bases lay between the germline ends. The germline CDR1 and CDR2 sequences are LGHNT and FRNRAP. For the CDR3, the DNA is TGTGCTACCCCGCGGGACAACAATGAGCAGTTCTTC. It translates to CATPRDNNEQFF.